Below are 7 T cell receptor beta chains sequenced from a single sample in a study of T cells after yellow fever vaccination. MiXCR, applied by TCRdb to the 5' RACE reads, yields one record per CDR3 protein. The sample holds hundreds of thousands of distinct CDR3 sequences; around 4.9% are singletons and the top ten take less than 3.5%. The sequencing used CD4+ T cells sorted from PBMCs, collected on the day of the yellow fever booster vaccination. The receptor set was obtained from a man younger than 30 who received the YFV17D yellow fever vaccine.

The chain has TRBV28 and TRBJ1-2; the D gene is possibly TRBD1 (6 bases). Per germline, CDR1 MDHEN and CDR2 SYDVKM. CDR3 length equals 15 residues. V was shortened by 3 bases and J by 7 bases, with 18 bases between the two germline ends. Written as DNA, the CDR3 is TGTGCCAGCAGTTTTGCGGGCAGGGGCCTGCGTGGCTACACCTTC. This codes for CASSFAGRGLRGYTF.

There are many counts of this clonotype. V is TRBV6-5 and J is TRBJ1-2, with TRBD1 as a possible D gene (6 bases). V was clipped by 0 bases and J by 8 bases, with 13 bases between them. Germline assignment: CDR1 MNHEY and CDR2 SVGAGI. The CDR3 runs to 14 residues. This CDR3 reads CASSYSRGAGGYTF. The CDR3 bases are TGTGCCAGCAGTTACTCGAGGGGGGCAGGGGGCTACACCTTC.

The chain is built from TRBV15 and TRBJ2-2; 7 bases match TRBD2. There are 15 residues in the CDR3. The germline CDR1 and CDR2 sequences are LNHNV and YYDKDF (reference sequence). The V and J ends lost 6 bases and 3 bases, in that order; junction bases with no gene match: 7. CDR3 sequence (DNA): TGTGCCACCAGTGGTCTAGCGGCAGACACCGGGGAGCTGTTTTTT. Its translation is CATSGLAADTGELFF. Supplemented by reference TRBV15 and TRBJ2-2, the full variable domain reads DAMVIQNPRYQVTQFGKPVTLSCSQTLNHNVMYWYQQKSSQAPKLLFHYYDKDFNNEADTPDNFQSRRPNTSFCFLDIRSPGLGDTAMYLCATSGLAADTGELFFGEGSRLTVL.

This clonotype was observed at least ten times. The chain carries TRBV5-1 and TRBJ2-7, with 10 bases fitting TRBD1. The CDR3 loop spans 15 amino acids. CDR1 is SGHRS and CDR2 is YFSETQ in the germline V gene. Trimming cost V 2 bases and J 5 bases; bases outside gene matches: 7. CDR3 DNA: TGCGCCAGCAGCTTAGGCGGGACAGGGGCCCACGAGCAGTACTTC. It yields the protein CASSLGGTGAHEQYF.

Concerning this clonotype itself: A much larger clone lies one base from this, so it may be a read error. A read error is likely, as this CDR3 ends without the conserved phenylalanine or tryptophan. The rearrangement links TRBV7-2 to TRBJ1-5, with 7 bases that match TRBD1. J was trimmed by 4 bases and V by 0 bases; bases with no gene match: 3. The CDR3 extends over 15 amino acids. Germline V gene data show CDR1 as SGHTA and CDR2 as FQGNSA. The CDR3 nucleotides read TGTGCCAGCAGCTTAGCCCAGGGGGGGAATCAGCCCCAGCATATT. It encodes CASSLAQGGNQPQHI.

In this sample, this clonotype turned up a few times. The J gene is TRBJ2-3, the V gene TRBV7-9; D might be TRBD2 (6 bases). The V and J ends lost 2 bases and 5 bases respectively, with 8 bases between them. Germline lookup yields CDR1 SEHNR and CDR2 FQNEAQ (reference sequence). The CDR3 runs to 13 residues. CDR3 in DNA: TGTGCCAGCAGCTTATACGGGGGAGATACGCAGTATTTT. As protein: CASSLYGGDTQYF. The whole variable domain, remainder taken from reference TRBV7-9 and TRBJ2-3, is DTGVSQNPRHKITKRGQNVTFRCDPISEHNRLYWYRQTLGQGPEFLTYFQNEAQLEKSRLLSDRFSAERPKGSFSTLEIQRTEQGDSAMYLCASSLYGGDTQYFGPGTRLTVL.

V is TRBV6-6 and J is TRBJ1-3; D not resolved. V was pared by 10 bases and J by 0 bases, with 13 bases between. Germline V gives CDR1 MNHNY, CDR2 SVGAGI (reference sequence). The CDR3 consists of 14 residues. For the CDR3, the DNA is TGTGCCACCCCCCGGGCTTACTCTGGAAACACCATATATTTT. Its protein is CATPRAYSGNTIYF.